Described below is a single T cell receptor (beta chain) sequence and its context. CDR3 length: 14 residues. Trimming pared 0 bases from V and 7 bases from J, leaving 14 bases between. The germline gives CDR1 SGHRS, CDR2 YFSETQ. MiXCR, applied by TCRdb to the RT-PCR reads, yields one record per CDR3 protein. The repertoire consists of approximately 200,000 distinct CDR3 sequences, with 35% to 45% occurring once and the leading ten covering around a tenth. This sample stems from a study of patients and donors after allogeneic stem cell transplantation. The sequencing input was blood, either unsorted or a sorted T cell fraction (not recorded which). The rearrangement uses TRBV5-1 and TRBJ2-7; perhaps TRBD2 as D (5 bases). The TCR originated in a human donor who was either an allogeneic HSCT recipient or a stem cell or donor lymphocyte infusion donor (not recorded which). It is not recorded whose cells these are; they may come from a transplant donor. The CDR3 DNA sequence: TGCGCCAGCAGCTTGGTCCAAGGACTGGCGGAGCAGTACTTC. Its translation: CASSLVQGLAEQYF. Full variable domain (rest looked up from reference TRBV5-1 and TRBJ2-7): KAGVTQTPRYLIKTRGQQVTLSCSPISGHRSVSWYQQTPGQGLQFLFEYFSETQRNKGNFPGRFSGRQFSNSRSEMNVSTLELGDSALYLCASSLVQGLAEQYFGPGTRLTVT.